Listed below are T cell receptor beta chains from one sample, sequenced in a study of CD4 T cells in relation to SARS-CoV-2 and coronaviruses. Assay: immunoSEQ multiplex PCR; the TCRdb copy retains only in-frame clones and omits some. This sample has about 36,000 clones, with 77% found just once. Their target antigens are unknown. Material for sequencing was memory CD4+ T cells from PBMCs, cultured in vitro. These receptors were taken from an adult with COVID-19. Each CDR3 is given with its conserved first and last residue. A D gene is named only where the DNA matches it firmly. Clone size is not always given. Where it is, it says once, few, many or a class for expanded clones.

v_gene	abundance	j_gene	d_gene	CDR3aa	CDR3nt
TRBV3-1/TRBV3-2	few	TRBJ2-1	TRBD2	CASGLAGGSIYNEQFF	TGTGCCAGCGGACTAGCGGGAGGATCAATTTACAATGAGCAGTTCTTC
TRBV5-1	.	TRBJ2-3	.	CASSLGSSTDTQYF	TGCGCCAGCAGCTTGGGGTCGTCCACAGATACGCAGTATTTT
TRBV4-2	.	TRBJ1-2	TRBD1	CASSQEGDRDYGYTF	TGTGCCAGCAGCCAAGAGGGTGACAGGGACTATGGCTACACCTTC
TRBV7-9	.	TRBJ2-1	.	CASSFQGYEQFF	TGTGCCAGCAGCTTTCAGGGCTATGAGCAGTTCTTC
TRBV7-9	.	TRBJ1-5	TRBD1	CASSPGQTDNQPQHF	TGTGCCAGCAGCCCGGGACAGACCGACAATCAGCCCCAGCATTTT
TRBV4-2	few	TRBJ2-7	TRBD2	CASSTGLADEQYF	TGTGCCAGCAGCACGGGACTAGCGGACGAGCAGTACTTC
TRBV7-3	.	TRBJ2-3	.	CASSLTRDSSDTQYF	TGTGCCAGCAGCTTAACCCGGGACTCCTCAGATACGCAGTATTTT
TRBV2	.	TRBJ2-7	TRBD2	CASIPVAGAYEQYF	TGTGCCAGCATTCCGGTAGCGGGGGCCTACGAGCAGTACTTC
TRBV18	few	TRBJ1-2	.	CASKVARNEQGYTF	TGTGCCAGCAAAGTTGCACGGAACGAACAAGGCTACACCTTC
TRBV2	.	TRBJ2-2	.	CASREMGTNTGELFF	TGTGCCAGCAGGGAGATGGGGACGAACACCGGGGAGCTGTTTTTT
TRBV5-4	.	TRBJ2-4	.	CASGSRGNIQYF	TGTGCCAGCGGAAGCAGGGGAAACATTCAGTACTTC
TRBV24-1	.	TRBJ2-5	.	CATSDLLGGGETQYF	TGTGCCACCAGTGATTTGCTGGGTGGAGGGGAGACCCAGTACTTC
TRBV5-1	.	TRBJ2-5	.	CASRSGLQLEETQYF	TGCGCCAGCAGGTCCGGACTCCAACTAGAGGAGACCCAGTACTTC
TRBV6-2/TRBV6-3	few	TRBJ1-2	.	CASSDPPGAYTF	TGTGCCAGCAGTGACCCCCCAGGGGCCTACACCTTC
TRBV5-5	.	TRBJ2-5	TRBD2	CASTPIGRDPLDRTQYF	TGTGCCAGCACCCCTATCGGGAGGGACCCCTTGGACCGGACCCAGTACTTC
TRBV5-1	.	TRBJ1-2	.	CASSLGQGTINYGYTF	TGCGCCAGCAGCCTGGGGCAGGGGACGATAAACTATGGCTACACCTTC
TRBV6-6	.	TRBJ2-6	.	CASSYSIGANVLTF	TGTGCCAGCAGTTACTCGATTGGGGCCAACGTCCTGACTTTC
TRBV11-2	.	TRBJ2-2	.	CASSYRTGRYMAGELFF	TGTGCCAGCAGCTACCGAACAGGGCGGTATATGGCCGGGGAGCTGTTTTTT
TRBV7-9	.	TRBJ1-2	.	CASSPFSYSYTF	TGTGCCAGCAGCCCTTTTTCATATAGCTACACCTTC
TRBV18	.	TRBJ2-1	TRBD2	CASSSGLAVDEQFF	TGTGCCAGCTCATCCGGACTAGCGGTTGATGAGCAGTTCTTC
TRBV27	.	TRBJ2-3	.	CASSLTGSYSTDTQYF	TGTGCCAGCAGTTTAACAGGGAGTTACTCCACAGATACGCAGTATTTT
TRBV25-1	.	TRBJ1-4	.	CASSEAGLNEKLFF	TGTGCCAGCAGTGAGGCAGGCCTTAATGAAAAACTGTTTTTT
TRBV20-1	.	TRBJ2-2	.	CSASMPIANTGELFF	TGCAGTGCTAGTATGCCGATCGCGAACACCGGGGAGCTGTTTTTT
TRBV10-3	few	TRBJ2-7	.	CAITREFLSYEQYF	TGTGCCATCACGAGGGAGTTTTTGAGCTACGAGCAGTACTTC
TRBV9	once	TRBJ1-6	.	CASSPSTDSYNSPLHF	TGTGCCAGCAGCCCAAGCACAGACTCCTATAATTCACCCCTCCACTTT
TRBV27	.	TRBJ2-7	.	CASSETKRGAPYEQYF	TGTGCCAGCAGTGAGACGAAAAGGGGGGCCCCCTACGAGCAGTACTTC
TRBV6-6	.	TRBJ2-1	.	CASRIDNEQFF	TGTGCCAGCAGAATTGACAATGAGCAGTTCTTC
TRBV19	.	TRBJ1-5	.	CASTIIGEGSNQPQHF	TGTGCCAGTACCATAATAGGTGAAGGGAGCAATCAGCCCCAGCATTTT
TRBV30	once	TRBJ1-3	.	CAWRLSGNTIYF	TGTGCCTGGAGGCTATCTGGAAACACCATATATTTT
TRBV4-1	.	TRBJ2-5	TRBD2	CASSQGTSGDGGETQYF	TGCGCCAGCAGCCAAGGGACTAGCGGGGACGGGGGGGAGACCCAGTACTTC
TRBV5-1	.	TRBJ2-7	.	CASSFPGVYEQYF	TGCGCCAGCAGCTTCCCGGGAGTGTACGAGCAGTACTTC
TRBV20-1	.	TRBJ2-7	.	CSAPDLYEQYF	TGCAGTGCTCCGGATCTTTACGAGCAGTACTTC
TRBV30	.	TRBJ1-6	.	CAWSVRGTYNSPLHF	TGTGCCTGGAGTGTACGGGGCACCTATAATTCACCCCTCCACTTT
TRBV27	.	TRBJ1-6	.	CASSDAGLSPLHF	TGTGCCAGCAGTGACGCAGGGCTTTCACCCCTCCACTTT
TRBV24-1	once	TRBJ2-1	.	CATSDYPNNEQFF	TGTGCCACCAGTGATTATCCGAACAATGAGCAGTTCTTC
TRBV6-5	.	TRBJ2-2	TRBD2	CASTIAGGYTGELFF	TGTGCCAGCACAATAGCGGGAGGCTACACCGGGGAGCTGTTTTTT
TRBV10-2	.	TRBJ1-5	.	CASGTGTNNQPQHF	TGCGCCAGCGGAACCGGGACAAATAATCAGCCCCAGCATTTT
TRBV27	.	TRBJ1-1	.	CASSLQGRHTEAFF	TGTGCCAGCAGTTTACAGGGGAGGCACACTGAAGCTTTCTTT
TRBV29-1	once	TRBJ2-5	TRBD2	CSVAGTSGRNQETQYF	TGCAGCGTTGCCGGGACTAGCGGGCGTAACCAAGAGACCCAGTACTTC
TRBV21-1	few	TRBJ2-7	.	CASSKGYEQYF	TGTGCCAGCAGCAAAGGGTACGAGCAGTACTTC
TRBV5-5	.	TRBJ1-3	.	CASSWQGGISGNTIYF	TGTGCCAGTAGTTGGCAGGGAGGCATCTCTGGAAACACCATATATTTT
TRBV5-5	few	TRBJ2-7	.	CASTPNRGRFYEQYF	TGTGCCAGCACACCCAATCGGGGGCGATTCTACGAGCAGTACTTC
TRBV2	.	TRBJ2-7	.	CASRATTIISEQYF	TGTGCCAGCAGAGCTACGACTATTATCTCGGAGCAGTACTTC
TRBV6-2/TRBV6-3	.	TRBJ2-4	.	CASSYRRQGAKNIQYF	TGTGCCAGCAGTTACAGGCGGCAGGGAGCCAAAAACATTCAGTACTTC
TRBV6-6	few	TRBJ2-2	.	CASSPTAGELFF	TGTGCCAGCAGTCCTACAGCCGGGGAGCTGTTTTTT
TRBV5-1	.	TRBJ2-7	.	CASSSGSRPGIYEQYF	TGCGCCAGCAGCTCCGGGTCCAGGCCAGGAATCTACGAGCAGTACTTC
TRBV11-2	.	TRBJ1-2	.	CASSQSRGPYGYTF	TGTGCCAGCAGCCAAAGCAGGGGCCCCTATGGCTACACCTTC
TRBV29-1	.	TRBJ1-4	.	CSVWGLGEKLFF	TGCAGCGTTTGGGGCTTGGGTGAAAAACTGTTTTTT